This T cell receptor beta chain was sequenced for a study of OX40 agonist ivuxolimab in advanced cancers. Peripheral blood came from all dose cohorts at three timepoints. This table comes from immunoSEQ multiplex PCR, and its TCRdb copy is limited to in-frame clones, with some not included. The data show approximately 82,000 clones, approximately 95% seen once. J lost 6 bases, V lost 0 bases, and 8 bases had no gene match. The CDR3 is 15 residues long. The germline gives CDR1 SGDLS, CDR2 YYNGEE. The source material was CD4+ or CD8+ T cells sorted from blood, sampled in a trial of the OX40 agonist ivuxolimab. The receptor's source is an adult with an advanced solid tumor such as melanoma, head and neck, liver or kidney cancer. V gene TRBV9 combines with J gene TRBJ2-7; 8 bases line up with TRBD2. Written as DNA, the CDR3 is TGTGCCAGCAGCGTAGGTCTAGCGGGCCCGCCCGAGCAGTACTTC. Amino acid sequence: CASSVGLAGPPEQYF.